Each of the 9 T cell receptor beta chains below was sequenced from the same sample in a study of CD8+ T cells in alopecia areata. It was with CD4, CD8alpha, NKG2D, NKG2ACE and other markers that pooled cutaneous lymph node cells were sorted. Investigators isolated RNA and reverse transcribed it into cDNA to act as the sequencing template. Sequencing used immunoSEQ multiplex PCR; TCRdb keeps in-frame clones, though not all of them. The repertoire consists of around 290,000 clones, none detected only once. The material sequenced was CD4+ T cells sorted from a lymph node. These receptors originate from a C3H/HeJ mouse with alopecia areata. The strain's MHC type: H2-k.

On this clone: Genes and germline are mouse. The CDR3 end is not reached by the read, which stops 4 residues before it; the germline J gene fills it in. This CDR3 is also generated by other DNA sequences in the sample. The chain combines TRBV13-1 with TRBJ2-1; maybe TRBD1 (7 bases). This CDR3 is 14 amino acids long. CDR1 and CDR2 from the germline V gene are NSHNY and SYGAGN. Here the CDR3 reads CASSDGGGRAEQFF. CDR3 DNA (partial): TGTGCCAGCAGTGATGGAGGGGGCCGGGCT.

This clone was observed a handful of times. Gene names denote mouse genes. The read terminates 4 residues ahead of where the CDR3 ends, so the germline J gene completes it. Other DNA sequences in the same sample also yield this CDR3. This chain links TRBV19 with TRBJ1-2, with 8 nucleotides matching TRBD1. The CDR3 sequence is 14 residues long. Germline V gives CDR1 FNHDT, CDR2 SITEND (reference sequence). Unmatched junction bases numbered 1, after V lost 0 bases and J lost 3 bases. The CDR3 DNA, read in part, is TGTGCCAGCAGTATAGACAGGGGGGACTCC. It codes for CASSIDRGDS. The full CDR3 protein reads CASSIDRGDSDYTF.

This clone came up a few times. Gene names are mouse gene names. Sequencing ends 4 residues short of the CDR3 end; the germline J gene provides the rest. The J gene is TRBJ2-5, the V gene TRBV5; 9 nucleotides match TRBD2. Unmatched junction bases numbered 3, after V lost 0 bases and J lost 2 bases. CDR1 LGHNA and CDR2 YNLKQL come from the germline V gene (reference sequence). CDR3 length: 16 residues. CDR3 DNA, as far as it was read: TGTGCCAGCAGCCAAGATTTGGGGGGGCGCCAAGAC. Its protein is CASSQDLGGRQD. The complete CDR3 protein is CASSQDLGGRQDTQYF.

The table lists this clone with many counts. Gene labels here are mouse ones. The CDR3 goes on 4 residues after the read ends, and that part is filled in from the germline J gene. Other nucleotide sequences in the sample specify the same CDR3. The rearrangement uses TRBV17 and TRBJ1-1; 12 positions match TRBD1. The length of the CDR3 is 15 residues. J gave up 3 bases and V 6 bases, and 5 bases lay outside the gene matches. Germline lookup yields CDR1 MNHDT and CDR2 YYDKIL. The CDR3: CASSRDRGRDTEVFF. CDR3 bases read: TGTGCTAGCAGCCGGGACAGGGGGCGAGACACA.

A note on this clone: The gene symbols are mouse symbols. The CDR3 end lies 4 residues beyond the end of the read and is filled in from the germline J gene. The chain uses TRBV13-2 and TRBJ1-2; D is ambiguous. CDR3 length: 13 residues. Trimming left V 1 base short and J 0 bases short, with 4 bases between. Germline values: CDR1 NNHNN, CDR2 SYGAGS (reference sequence). Incomplete CDR3 DNA: TGTGCCAGCGGTGATTGGGCAAACTCC. Translated, it gives CASGDWANS. The whole CDR3 sequence reads CASGDWANSDYTF.

In the case of this clone: All gene names here are mouse names. With the read ending 4 residues before the CDR3 end, the germline J gene is used to fill in that end. The J gene is TRBJ2-2, the V gene TRBV1; tentatively, D is TRBD1 (5 bases). CDR1 and CDR2 (germline): NSQYPW, LRSPGD (reference sequence). The CDR3 sequence is 14 residues long. Trimming removed 1 base from V and 3 bases from J, with 6 bases in between. CDR3 bases read: TGCACCTGCAGTGCAGTAGGGGACACCGGG. It encodes CTCSAVGDTG. The complete CDR3 reads CTCSAVGDTGQLYF.

This clone was seen more than once but under ten times. Mouse gene names and germline throughout. The CDR3: CASSRPGGDAETLYF. CDR3 bases read: TGTGCCAGCAGCCGCCCGGGGGGCGATGCAGAA. The chain joins TRBV5 to TRBJ2-3; TRBD2 is a possible D gene (7 bases). The CDR3 is cut off 4 residues early in the read; its end comes from the germline J gene. V lost 4 bases and J lost 2, with 13 bases in between. The CDR3 spans 15 residues. The germline V gene has CDR1 LGHNA and CDR2 YNLKQL (reference sequence).

Points on this clone: Mouse germline and gene names are used. The CDR3 end is not reached by the read, which stops 4 residues before it; the germline J gene fills it in. The same CDR3 arises from other DNA sequences in this sample as well. V and J are TRBV31 and TRBJ2-2, with 7 positions matching TRBD1. The CDR3 has 15 residues. Germline V lookup: CDR1 GKSSPN, CDR2 SITVG. After removal of 1 base from V and 0 bases from J, the junction contained 2 bases not matched to a gene. The CDR3 loop is CAWSRDSANTGQLYF. The sequenced CDR3 bases are TGTGCCTGGAGTCGGGACAGTGCAAACACCGGG.

About this clone: Gene names denote mouse genes. The CDR3 is cut off 3 residues early in the read; its end comes from the germline J gene. The chain links TRBV19 to TRBJ1-6; 8 bases line up with TRBD1. TRBJ1-6 is reported as an ORF; its role is uncertain. Looked up from germline, CDR1 is FNHDT and CDR2 is SITEND (reference sequence). The ends lost 5 bases at V and 8 bases at J; junction bases unmatched: 9. The CDR3 consists of 15 residues. CDR3 in amino acids: CASSPRGRGDSPLYF. The DNA read from the CDR3 is TGTGCCAGCAGCCCCAGGGGGCGCGGGGATTCGCCC.